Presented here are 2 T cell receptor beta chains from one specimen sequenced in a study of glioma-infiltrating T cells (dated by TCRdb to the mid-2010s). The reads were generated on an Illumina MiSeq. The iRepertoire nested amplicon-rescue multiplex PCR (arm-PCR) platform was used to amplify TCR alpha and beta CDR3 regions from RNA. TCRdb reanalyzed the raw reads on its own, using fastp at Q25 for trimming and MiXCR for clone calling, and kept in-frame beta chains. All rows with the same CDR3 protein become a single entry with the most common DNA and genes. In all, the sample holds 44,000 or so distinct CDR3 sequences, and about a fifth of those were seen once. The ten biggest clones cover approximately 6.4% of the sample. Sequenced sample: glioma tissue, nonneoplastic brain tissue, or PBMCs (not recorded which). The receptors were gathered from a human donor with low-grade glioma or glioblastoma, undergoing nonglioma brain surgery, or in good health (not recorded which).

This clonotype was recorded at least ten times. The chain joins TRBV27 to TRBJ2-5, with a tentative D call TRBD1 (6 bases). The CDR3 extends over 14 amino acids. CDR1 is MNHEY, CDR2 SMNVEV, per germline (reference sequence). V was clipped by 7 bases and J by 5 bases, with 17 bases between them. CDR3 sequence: CASTLGTGRETQYF. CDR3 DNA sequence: TGTGCCAGCACCCTGGGAACAGGGCGTGAGACCCAGTACTTC.

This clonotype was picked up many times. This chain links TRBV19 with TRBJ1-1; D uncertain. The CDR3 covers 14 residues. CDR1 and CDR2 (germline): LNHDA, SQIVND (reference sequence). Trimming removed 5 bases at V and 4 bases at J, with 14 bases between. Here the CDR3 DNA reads TGTGCCAGTAGTCGATTGGGGTTTGGCACTGAAGCTTTCTTT. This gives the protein CASSRLGFGTEAFF.